This T cell receptor (beta chain) stems from a study of cytomegalovirus exposure and HLA in healthy donors. In the case of this clone: The antigen is undetermined.

Germline V gene sequence: CDR1 MNHEY, CDR2 SMNVEV (reference sequence). V was clipped by 0 bases and J by 1 base; unmatched bases: 5. The CDR3 loop spans 17 amino acids. The donors were part of the validation cohort, which consisted of 120 subjects and was separate from the first cohort of 670 or so subjects. Using immunoSEQ multiplex PCR, the repertoire was profiled, and TCRdb retains in-frame clones only, with some absent. The table has some 72,000 clones, approximately 95% seen once. General study results and limits: Researchers reported that a few CMV-associated chains were confirmed in vitro as CMV antigen-specific. The listing of some 170 TCR beta chains classed them as cytomegalovirus-associated. For most TCR sequences rarity was the rule, although some public TCRs occurred in many donors.

The source material was PBMCs. This chain uses TRBV27 with TRBJ1-1; 10 positions agree with TRBD1. The source of this sequence is a man aged 18-30 years in good health and CMV-seropositive. The CDR3, as DNA: TGTGCCAGCAGTTTATCACGACGGGACAGGGGGAACACTGAAGCTTTCTTT. Its translation is CASSLSRRDRGNTEAFF.